Only one count was recorded for the clone carrying this T cell receptor beta chain. According to the study, genomic DNA was the template for TCR beta VDJ and CDR3 profiling. TCRdb analysed the reads with MiXCR anew, one entry per CDR3 protein. Of about 210,000 distinct CDR3 sequences detected, under 65% appear once; the ten largest clones hold 25% to 30%. The source of the sample is a study of CD8+CD57+ T cells in acquired aplastic anemia. There are 14 residues in the CDR3. The V gene's germline CDR1 is SNHLY and CDR2 FYNNEI. V gave up 7 bases and J gave up 3 bases; unmatched junction bases: 5. The chain recombines TRBV2 with TRBJ2-7; TRBD2 agrees at 11 bases. This receptor was taken from a human donor in good health. Source material: sorted CD4+, CD8+, or CD8+CD57+ T cells (not recorded which) from PBMCs. CDR3 nucleotide sequence: TGTGCCAGCATGTTAGCGGGGGGGATCTACGAGCAGTACTTC. The encoded protein is CASMLAGGIYEQYF.